This T cell receptor (beta chain) stems from a study of T cell changes during pregnancy in multiple sclerosis. Assay used: immunoSEQ multiplex PCR; TCRdb lists only in-frame clones, some missing. The table lists approximately 70,000 clones, 75% to 95% of them singletons. CDR1 and CDR2 from the germline V gene are SSHAT and FNYEAQ (reference sequence). The length of the CDR3 is 14 residues. With 5 bases removed from V and 5 bases from J, the gap between germline ends came to 16 bases. This chain joins TRBV7-7 and TRBJ2-7; tentative D call: TRBD2 (5 bases). The origin of this receptor is a female donor with multiple sclerosis, enrolled in a pregnancy study. Sequencing used CD4+ T cells from peripheral blood mononuclear cells, obtained before pregnancy. The CDR3 DNA is TGTGCCAGCAGCCCGCTCGCGGCTAGCCACGAGCAGTACTTC. Its protein is CASSPLAASHEQYF.